The rows below give T cell receptor beta chains drawn from one sample of a study of radiotherapy plus CTLA-4 blockade in lung cancer. Assay: immunoSEQ multiplex PCR; the TCRdb copy retains only in-frame clones and omits some. The repertoire has 32,000 or so clones, around 74% of them found once; the top ten carry around 14%. The specimen comprised peripheral blood, sampled from a patient treated with radiotherapy plus ipilimumab. Source of these receptors: a human donor with non-small cell lung cancer that progressed on radiotherapy plus ipilimumab. The CDR3 runs from the conserved cysteine through the conserved F or W. The order of the fields is CDR3 length, D gene, clone size, V gene, J gene, CDR3 protein, CDR3 DNA. A D gene is named only where the DNA matches it firmly. Only some rows state a clone size, as once, few, many or a class for expanded clones.

>15|TRBD2|few|TRBV9|TRBJ2-3
CASSALAGGTDTQYF
TGTGCCAGCAGCGCCTTAGCGGGAGGCACAGATACGCAGTATTTT
>16|TRBD1|.|TRBV4-1|TRBJ2-5
CASSQIGQGREETQYF
TGCGCCAGCAGCCAAATCGGACAGGGGCGCGAAGAGACCCAGTACTTC
>16|TRBD2|.|TRBV13|TRBJ2-1
CASSHGTSGRYNEQFF
TGTGCCAGCAGCCACGGGACTAGCGGGAGGTACAATGAGCAGTTCTTC
>16|.|.|TRBV18|TRBJ2-6
CASSPFGASGANVLTF
TGTGCCAGCTCACCCTTCGGAGCCTCTGGGGCCAACGTCCTGACTTTC
>15|TRBD1|.|TRBV11-2|TRBJ2-7
CASSLRTGTSYEQYF
TGTGCCAGCAGCTTAAGGACAGGGACCTCCTACGAGCAGTACTTC
>16|TRBD1|.|TRBV5-4|TRBJ2-3
CASSLGGTGGTDTQYF
TGTGCCAGCAGCTTGGGCGGGACAGGGGGCACAGATACGCAGTATTTT
>15|TRBD1|.|TRBV4-1|TRBJ2-5
CASSRTGATQETQYF
TGCGCCAGCAGCCGAACAGGGGCGACGCAAGAGACCCAGTACTTC
>12|.|.|TRBV27|TRBJ2-1
CASRGSYNEQFF
TGTGCCAGCAGGGGTTCCTACAATGAGCAGTTCTTC
>14|.|.|TRBV6-5|TRBJ2-7
CASSYGDTTYEQYF
TGTGCCAGCAGTTACGGTGACACCACCTACGAGCAGTACTTC
>19|TRBD2|.|TRBV5-1|TRBJ2-1
CASSLEGLAGGPPHNEQFF
TGCGCCAGCAGCTTGGAGGGACTAGCGGGGGGCCCCCCACACAATGAGCAGTTCTTC
>17|TRBD1|.|TRBV9|TRBJ2-5
CASSVGAGQGGQETQYF
TGTGCCAGCAGCGTAGGGGCGGGACAGGGGGGGCAAGAGACCCAGTACTTC
>13|.|few|TRBV6-4|TRBJ2-1
CASSDPKHNEQFF
TGTGCCAGCAGTGACCCCAAGCACAATGAGCAGTTCTTC
>15|.|.|TRBV30|TRBJ2-1
CAWSGGVQPYNEQFF
TGTGCCTGGTCAGGCGGGGTTCAGCCTTACAATGAGCAGTTCTTC
>19|TRBD2|.|TRBV28|TRBJ2-1
CASLGLLAGALSGDNEQFF
TGTGCCAGCTTGGGGTTACTAGCGGGAGCGCTCTCGGGGGACAATGAGCAGTTCTTC
>14|.|.|TRBV5-1|TRBJ1-6
CASSLEGRETPLHF
TGCGCCAGCAGCTTGGAGGGCAGGGAAACACCCCTCCACTTT
>17|.|.|TRBV14|TRBJ2-3
CASSQVGWERGRDTQYF
TGTGCCAGCAGCCAAGTTGGATGGGAACGGGGCAGGGATACGCAGTATTTT
>18|.|.|TRBV19|TRBJ2-2
CASSIGRGGTASTGELFF
TGTGCCAGTAGTATAGGTAGAGGGGGGACAGCGAGCACCGGGGAGCTGTTTTTT
>14|.|.|TRBV4-3|TRBJ1-5
CASSQQGDNQPQHF
TGCGCCAGCAGCCAACAGGGAGACAATCAGCCCCAGCATTTT
>17|TRBD1|.|TRBV5-6|TRBJ1-2
CASSAPGQALFGYGYTF
TGTGCCAGCAGCGCCCCGGGACAGGCCCTATTTGGCTATGGCTACACCTTC
>13|.|.|TRBV5-4|TRBJ2-7
CASSYGSSYEQYF
TGTGCCAGCAGCTACGGGAGCTCCTACGAGCAGTACTTC
>16|TRBD2|.|TRBV27|TRBJ2-2
CASSLFSSGRAGELFF
TGTGCCAGCAGTTTATTTTCTAGCGGGAGGGCCGGGGAGCTGTTTTTT
>15|.|few|TRBV9|TRBJ2-1
CASSPYAGSAIEQFF
TGTGCCAGCAGCCCCTACGCAGGGTCGGCGATTGAGCAGTTCTTC
>16|TRBD1|.|TRBV6-4|TRBJ2-1
CASSDSYPGGENEQFF
TGTGCCAGCAGTGACTCGTACCCAGGGGGCGAAAATGAGCAGTTCTTC
>14|.|.|TRBV19|TRBJ2-6
CASSILSGANVLTF
TGTGCCAGTAGTATACTGTCTGGGGCCAACGTCCTGACTTTC
>12|.|.|TRBV5-6|TRBJ2-3
CASSLPQATQYF
TGTGCCAGCAGCTTACCCCAAGCTACGCAGTATTTT
>17|TRBD1|few|TRBV7-8|TRBJ2-3
CASSLPPTGASTDTQYF
TGTGCCAGCAGCCTCCCCCCTACAGGGGCGAGCACAGATACGCAGTATTTT
>15|.|.|TRBV28|TRBJ1-3
CASSPQNRGGNTIYF
TGTGCCAGCAGTCCTCAGAATCGGGGAGGAAACACCATATATTTT
>18|TRBD2|once|TRBV28|TRBJ2-3
CASSLSPSSGRSTDTQYF
TGTGCCAGCAGTTTGAGCCCTTCTAGCGGGAGGAGCACAGATACGCAGTATTTT
>14|TRBD1|.|TRBV7-2|TRBJ1-3
CASRKGALGNTIYF
TGTGCCAGCAGAAAGGGGGCCTTGGGAAACACCATATATTTT
>16|.|.|TRBV30|TRBJ1-5
CAWSGDGPRGNQPQHF
TGTGCCTGGAGCGGGGACGGCCCAAGGGGCAATCAGCCCCAGCATTTT
>15|TRBD1|.|TRBV7-2|TRBJ2-3
CASSLGQGGTDTQYF
TGTGCCAGCAGCTTGGGACAGGGGGGCACAGATACGCAGTATTTT